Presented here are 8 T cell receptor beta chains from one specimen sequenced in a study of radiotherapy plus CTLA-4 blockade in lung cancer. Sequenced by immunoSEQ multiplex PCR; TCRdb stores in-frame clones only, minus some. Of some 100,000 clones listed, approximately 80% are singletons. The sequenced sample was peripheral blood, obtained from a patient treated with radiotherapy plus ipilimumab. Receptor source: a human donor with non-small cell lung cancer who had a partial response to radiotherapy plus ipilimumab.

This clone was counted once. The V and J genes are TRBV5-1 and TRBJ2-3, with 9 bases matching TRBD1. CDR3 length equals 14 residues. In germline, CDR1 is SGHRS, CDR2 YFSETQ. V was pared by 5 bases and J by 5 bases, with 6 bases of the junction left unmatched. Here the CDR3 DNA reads TGCGCCAGCAGTCCAGGGACAGGGAAAGATACGCAGTATTTT. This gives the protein CASSPGTGKDTQYF.

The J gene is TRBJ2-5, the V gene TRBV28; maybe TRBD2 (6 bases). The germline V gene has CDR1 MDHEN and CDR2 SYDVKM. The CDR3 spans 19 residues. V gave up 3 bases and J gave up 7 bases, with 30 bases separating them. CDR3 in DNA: TGTGCCAGCAGTTTCCTTCCCGGGCTAGCGACTTCGATCGGTGTGACCCAGTACTTC. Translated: CASSFLPGLATSIGVTQYF.

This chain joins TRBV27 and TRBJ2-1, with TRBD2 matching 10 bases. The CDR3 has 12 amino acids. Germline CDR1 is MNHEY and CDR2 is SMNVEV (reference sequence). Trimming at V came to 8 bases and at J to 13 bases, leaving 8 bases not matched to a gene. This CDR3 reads CASGTSATIQFF. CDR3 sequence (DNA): TGTGCCAGCGGGACTAGCGCGACGATACAGTTCTTC.

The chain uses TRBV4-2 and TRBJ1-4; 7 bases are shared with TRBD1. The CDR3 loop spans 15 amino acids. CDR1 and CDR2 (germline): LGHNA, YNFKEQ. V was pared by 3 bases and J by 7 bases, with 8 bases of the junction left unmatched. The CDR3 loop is CASSHAGTGVEKLFF. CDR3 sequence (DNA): TGTGCCAGCAGCCATGCCGGAACAGGGGTTGAAAAACTGTTTTTT.

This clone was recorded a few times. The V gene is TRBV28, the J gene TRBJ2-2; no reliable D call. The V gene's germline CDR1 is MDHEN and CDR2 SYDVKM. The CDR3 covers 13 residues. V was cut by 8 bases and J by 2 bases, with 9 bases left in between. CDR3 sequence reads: CASPGPNTGELFF. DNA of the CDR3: TGTGCCAGCCCAGGTCCCAACACCGGGGAGCTGTTTTTT. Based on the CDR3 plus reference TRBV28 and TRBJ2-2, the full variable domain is DVKVTQSSRYLVKRTGEKVFLECVQDMDHENMFWYRQDPGLGLRLIYFSYDVKMKEKGDIPEGYSVSREKKERFSLILESASTNQTSMYLCASPGPNTGELFFGEGSRLTVL.

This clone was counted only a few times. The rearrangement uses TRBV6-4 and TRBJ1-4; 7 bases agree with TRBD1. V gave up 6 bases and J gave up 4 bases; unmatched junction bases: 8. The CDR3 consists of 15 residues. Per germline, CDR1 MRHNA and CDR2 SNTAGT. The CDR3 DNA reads TGTGCCAGCAGGACTGAGGGGGCGGTTAATGAAAAACTGTTTTTT. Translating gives CASRTEGAVNEKLFF.

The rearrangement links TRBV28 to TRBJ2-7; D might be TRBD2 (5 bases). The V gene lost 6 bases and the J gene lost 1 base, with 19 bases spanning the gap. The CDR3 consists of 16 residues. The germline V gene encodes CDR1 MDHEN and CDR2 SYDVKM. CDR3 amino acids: CASSPDLAIGSYEQYV. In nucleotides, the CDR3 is TGTGCCAGCAGCCCGGACTTAGCGATCGGGTCCTACGAGCAGTACGTC.

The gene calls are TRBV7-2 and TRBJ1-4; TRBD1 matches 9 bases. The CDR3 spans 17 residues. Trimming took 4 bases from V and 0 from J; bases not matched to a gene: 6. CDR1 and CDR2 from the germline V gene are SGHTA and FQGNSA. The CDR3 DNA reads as TGTGCCAGCAGCTCTGATGGACAGGGGACAACTAATGAAAAACTGTTTTTT. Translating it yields CASSSDGQGTTNEKLFF.